This entry features one TCR beta chain sequence. These data originate in a study of beta chain features in type 1 diabetes. CDR3 size: 12 residues. From germline, CDR1 is GTSNPN and CDR2 SVGIG (reference sequence). Trimming cost V 0 bases and J 2 bases, with 4 bases left between them. The investigators reverse transcribed all of the isolated RNA, so they sequenced expressed TCRB transcripts. Libraries were prepared by immunoSEQ multiplex PCR; TCRdb keeps only in-frame clonotypes and omits some of them. The sample lists around 450,000 clones; 10% to 12% were seen once. The chain uses TRBV30 and TRBJ1-2; D call uncertain. Sequencing was carried out using naive CD4+ T cells from blood. This TCR was recovered from a woman between 18 and 30 years old in good health. CDR3 in amino acids: CAWSVINYGYTF. CDR3 nucleotide sequence: TGTGCCTGGAGTGTAATAAACTATGGCTACACCTTC. The entire variable domain, with the rest obtained from reference TRBV30 and TRBJ1-2, is as follows: SQTIHQWPATLVQPVGSPLSLECTVEGTSNPNLYWYRQAAGRGLQLLFYSVGIGQISSEVPQNLSASRPQDRQFILSSKKLLLSDSGFYLCAWSVINYGYTFGSGTRLTVV.